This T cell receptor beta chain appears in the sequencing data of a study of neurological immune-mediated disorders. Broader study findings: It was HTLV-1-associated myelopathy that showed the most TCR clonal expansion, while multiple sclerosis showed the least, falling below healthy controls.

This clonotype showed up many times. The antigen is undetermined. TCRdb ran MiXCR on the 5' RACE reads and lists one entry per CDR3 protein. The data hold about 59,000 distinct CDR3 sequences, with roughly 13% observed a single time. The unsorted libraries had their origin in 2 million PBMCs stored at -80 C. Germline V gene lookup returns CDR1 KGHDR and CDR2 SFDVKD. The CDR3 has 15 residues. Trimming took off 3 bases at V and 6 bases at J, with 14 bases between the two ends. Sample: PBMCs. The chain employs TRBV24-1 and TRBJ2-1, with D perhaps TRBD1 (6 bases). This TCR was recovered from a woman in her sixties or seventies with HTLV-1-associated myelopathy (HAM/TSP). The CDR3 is CATSDPTSGANEQFF. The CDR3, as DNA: TGTGCCACCAGTGATCCCACCTCAGGGGCCAATGAGCAGTTCTTC.